Presented here are 22 T cell receptor beta chains from one specimen sequenced in a study of blood T cell repertoires in COVID-19. Clones were read by immunoSEQ multiplex PCR, and TCRdb kept only the in-frame ones, dropping some. The table lists approximately 150,000 clones, 75% to 90% of them singletons. The sample comprised peripheral blood. All receptors derive from a young man with COVID-19, enrolled during active disease.

The V gene is TRBV28, the J gene TRBJ2-1; TRBD2 agrees at 7 bases. The CDR3 length is 17 residues. In germline, CDR1 is MDHEN, CDR2 SYDVKM. The J segment lost 5 bases and the V segment lost 5 bases, leaving 15 bases of the junction unmatched. CDR3 region: CASSIGKREDLDNEQFF. The CDR3 DNA reads as TGTGCCAGCAGTATCGGAAAACGGGAGGATCTTGACAATGAGCAGTTCTTC.

The V and J genes are TRBV28 and TRBJ1-1; D is perhaps TRBD1 (6 bases). The V gene's germline CDR1 is MDHEN and CDR2 SYDVKM. Trimming shortened V by 5 bases and J by 0 bases, and 13 bases separated the two germline ends. This CDR3 contains 15 residues. The CDR3 loop is CASSQMTGMNTEAFF. In DNA form, the CDR3 reads TGTGCCAGCAGTCAAATGACAGGTATGAACACTGAAGCTTTCTTT.

The V and J genes are TRBV7-9 and TRBJ2-1, with TRBD1 identical over 10 bases. Germline trimming cut 5 bases from V and 8 bases from J; bases unmatched to any gene: 9. The germline V gene has CDR1 SEHNR and CDR2 FQNEAQ (reference sequence). CDR3 length: 15 amino acids. The CDR3 here is CASSKGQGPGDEQFF. CDR3 nucleotides: TGTGCCAGCAGCAAGGGACAGGGGCCAGGGGATGAGCAGTTCTTC. The variable domain in full, completed from reference TRBV7-9 and TRBJ2-1, reads DTGVSQNPRHKITKRGQNVTFRCDPISEHNRLYWYRQTLGQGPEFLTYFQNEAQLEKSRLLSDRFSAERPKGSFSTLEIQRTEQGDSAMYLCASSKGQGPGDEQFFGPGTRLTVL.

A remark on this clone: Different DNA sequences within this sample yield the same CDR3. The J gene is TRBJ2-7, the V gene TRBV11-3, with D perhaps TRBD1 (6 bases). CDR3 length equals 12 residues. V was trimmed by 6 bases and J by 4 bases, leaving 10 bases between them. Per the germline V gene, CDR1 is SGHNT and CDR2 is YENEEA. The CDR3 DNA sequence: TGTGCCAGCAGTTCAACAGGGTACGAGCAGTACTTC. Amino acids: CASSSTGYEQYF.

This clone was observed a single time. V is TRBV28 and J is TRBJ2-7; D possibly corresponds to TRBD1 (6 bases). Germline CDR1 MDHEN, CDR2 SYDVKM. V was pared by 1 base and J by 3 bases, with 7 bases between. The length of the CDR3 is 13 residues. The DNA of the CDR3 is TGTGCCAGCAGTTTATACAGGGTCTACGAGCAGTACTTC. Amino acids: CASSLYRVYEQYF.

The chain recombines TRBV7-9 with TRBJ2-7; D uncertain. CDR3 length: 14 amino acids. V dropped 4 bases and J dropped 4 bases, with 14 bases sitting between them. The germline CDR1 and CDR2 sequences are SEHNR and FQNEAQ (reference sequence). The CDR3 DNA reads TGTGCCAGCAGCTCCGGCCTACAGATTTACGAGCAGTACTTC. This sequence encodes CASSSGLQIYEQYF.

This clone was picked up a small number of times. This chain connects TRBV28 to TRBJ1-4; TRBD1 might be the D (5 bases). This CDR3 spans 15 amino acids. Trimming took 7 bases from V and 2 from J, leaving 14 bases between them. Germline V gives CDR1 MDHEN, CDR2 SYDVKM. CDR3 sequence (DNA): TGTGCCAGCATTATCGGAGGGGCGACTAATGAAAAACTGTTTTTT. Its translation is CASIIGGATNEKLFF.

J is TRBJ1-1 and V is TRBV2, with 9 bases identical to TRBD1. The V gene's germline CDR1 is SNHLY and CDR2 FYNNEI. There are 17 residues in the CDR3. V dropped 3 bases and J dropped 3; count of bases not matched to a gene: 11. CDR3 in amino acids: CASSEVSGTGFYTEAFF. The CDR3 nucleotides read TGTGCCAGCAGTGAGGTTTCCGGGACAGGGTTTTACACTGAAGCTTTCTTT.

This chain joins TRBV13 and TRBJ2-7, with a weak D call TRBD2 (7 bases). Trimming shortened V by 4 bases and J by 1 base, and 11 bases separated the two germline ends. Germline values: CDR1 PRHDT, CDR2 FYEKMQ (reference sequence). This CDR3 comprises 14 residues. Here the CDR3 DNA reads TGTGCCAGCAGCTCGGGGGGCTTATCCTACGAGCAGTACTTC. This codes for CASSSGGLSYEQYF. Looking up the rest from reference TRBV13 and TRBJ2-7 gives the full variable domain: AAGVIQSPRHLIKEKRETATLKCYPIPRHDTVYWYQQGPGQDPQFLISFYEKMQSDKGSIPDRFSAQQFSDYHSELNMSSLELGDSALYFCASSSGGLSYEQYFGPGTRLTVT.

V is TRBV7-8 and J is TRBJ1-3; D remains unclear. Germline assignment: CDR1 SGHVS and CDR2 FQNEAQ. There are 15 residues in the CDR3. The germline V and J ends were trimmed by 5 bases and 0 bases, with 11 bases remaining between them. In DNA, the CDR3 is TGTGCCAGCAGCGCAAGACTGTACTCTGGAAACACCATATATTTT. This gives the protein CASSARLYSGNTIYF.

There are a few counts of this clone. The CDR3 region is CASSLAGGRRSTDTQYF. The CDR3, as DNA: TGTGCCAGCAGTTTGGCGGGAGGGCGCAGGAGCACAGATACGCAGTATTTT. The V gene is TRBV28, the J gene TRBJ2-3, with 9 bases lining up with TRBD2. This CDR3 spans 17 amino acids. The V gene's germline CDR1 is MDHEN and CDR2 SYDVKM. J lost 0 bases, V lost 3 bases, and 7 bases had no gene match.

The rearrangement uses TRBV19 and TRBJ2-1; perhaps TRBD2 as D (6 bases). V lost 6 bases to trimming and J lost 0 bases, with 9 bases between them. There are 14 residues in the CDR3. CDR1 and CDR2 (germline): LNHDA, SQIVND (reference sequence). As DNA, the CDR3 is TGTGCCAGTAGAGGAGGGGTCTCCTACAATGAGCAGTTCTTC. As protein: CASRGGVSYNEQFF. The entire variable domain, with the rest obtained from reference TRBV19 and TRBJ2-1, is as follows: DGGITQSPKYLFRKEGQNVTLSCEQNLNHDAMYWYRQDPGQGLRLIYYSQIVNDFQKGDIAEGYSVSREKKESFPLTVTSAQKNPTAFYLCASRGGVSYNEQFFGPGTRLTVL.

The chain has TRBV24-1 and TRBJ2-5; TRBD2 matches at 12 bases. The CDR3 length is 15 residues. Germline assignment: CDR1 KGHDR and CDR2 SFDVKD. With 6 bases clipped from V and 3 bases from J, the junction kept 4 bases outside the gene matches. The CDR3 sequence is CATSSRTSGKETQYF. CDR3 DNA sequence: TGTGCCACCAGTTCAAGGACTAGCGGGAAAGAGACCCAGTACTTC.

The chain uses TRBV5-1 and TRBJ2-7; a possible D gene is TRBD2 (5 bases). V shed 5 bases and J shed 1 base, with 19 bases lying between them. Germline V gene lookup returns CDR1 SGHRS and CDR2 YFSETQ. This CDR3 is built from 16 residues. CDR3 protein: CASRVGAGISSYEQYF. CDR3 in DNA: TGCGCCAGCAGAGTTGGTGCCGGGATTAGTTCCTACGAGCAGTACTTC. Variable domain in full (rest from reference TRBV5-1 and TRBJ2-7): KAGVTQTPRYLIKTRGQQVTLSCSPISGHRSVSWYQQTPGQGLQFLFEYFSETQRNKGNFPGRFSGRQFSNSRSEMNVSTLELGDSALYLCASRVGAGISSYEQYFGPGTRLTVT.

The chain uses TRBV11-2 and TRBJ2-7, with TRBD1 matching 11 bases. This CDR3 comprises 15 residues. J gave up 4 bases and V 0 bases, and 2 bases lay outside the gene matches. Germline assignment: CDR1 SGHAT and CDR2 FQNNGV. CDR3: CASSLEGQGAYEQYF. The CDR3 DNA follows: TGTGCCAGCAGCTTAGAAGGACAGGGGGCATACGAGCAGTACTTC.

The chain links TRBV6-2 or TRBV6-3 to TRBJ2-4; no definite D call. The CDR3 sequence is 14 residues long. Germline CDR1 and CDR2: MNHEY and SVGEGT. V dropped 5 bases and J dropped 1 base, with 9 bases sitting between them. CDR3 DNA sequence: TGTGCCAGCAGTCAAACAGTGGCCAAAAACATTCAGTACTTC. Translating gives CASSQTVAKNIQYF.

Notes on this clone: One junction end disagrees with the germline gene, perhaps due to a read error. V is TRBV28 and J is TRBJ2-7; D unclear. This CDR3 has 14 residues. Germline V gene data show CDR1 as MDHEN and CDR2 as SYDVKM. In DNA form, the CDR3 reads TGTGCCAGCAGTTTATGTTTCGTTTCCTGCGAGCAGTACTTC. Translation gives CASSLCFVSCEQYF.

This rearrangement joins TRBV11-1 to TRBJ2-7; a weak D match, TRBD2 (6 bases). Deletions cut 5 bases from V and 3 bases from J, with 14 bases between. The germline V gene encodes CDR1 SGHAT and CDR2 FQDESV (reference sequence). CDR3 size: 14 residues. The CDR3 nucleotides read TGTGCCAGCAGCGTACTAGCTTTCGGCTACGAGCAGTACTTC. Translated: CASSVLAFGYEQYF.

The V gene is TRBV4-3, the J gene TRBJ2-7; 11 bases align to TRBD2. The CDR3 has 15 amino acids. V trimming: 4 bases; J trimming: 3 bases; junction bases outside the gene matches: 5. CDR1 is LGHNA, CDR2 YSLEER, per germline. The chain's CDR3 is CASSLTGTSGYEQYF. The CDR3 DNA sequence: TGCGCCAGCAGCCTAACCGGGACTAGCGGCTACGAGCAGTACTTC.

This chain uses TRBV7-9 with TRBJ2-7, with 7 bases aligning to TRBD1. This CDR3 is built from 15 residues. The V gene end was trimmed by 5 bases and the J gene end by 1 base; junction bases not matched to a gene: 8. CDR1 and CDR2 from the germline V gene are SEHNR and FQNEAQ (reference sequence). The CDR3 here is CASSRSQGVSYEQYF. For the CDR3, the DNA is TGTGCCAGCAGCCGCAGCCAGGGGGTTTCCTACGAGCAGTACTTC.

This chain uses TRBV12-3 or TRBV12-4 with TRBJ2-7; 8 bases align to TRBD1. Trimming removed 3 bases from V and 3 bases from J; junction bases left unmatched: 1. The CDR3 has 13 residues. The CDR3: CASSLDRVYEQYF. The CDR3 nucleotides read TGTGCCAGCAGTTTGGACAGGGTCTACGAGCAGTACTTC.

The chain combines TRBV19 with TRBJ1-2; possible D gene TRBD1, 6 bases. The CDR3 runs to 14 residues. CDR1 and CDR2 (germline): LNHDA, SQIVND (reference sequence). V lost 7 bases and J lost 0, with 12 bases in between. CDR3 loop: CASKPGQANYGYTF. CDR3 DNA sequence: TGTGCCAGTAAACCGGGACAAGCTAACTATGGCTACACCTTC.